The clone carrying this T cell receptor beta chain was recorded many times. Its specificity is unknown. A much larger clone differs from this one at a single base, so this may be a read error. Per the authors' pipeline: It was from CDR3 differences across clinicopathological groups that a distant-metastasis classifier for papillary thyroid cancer was built. TCRdb reassembled clones from the PCR reads with MiXCR. TCRdb assigned the V and J calls; the authors' analysis was not used. In the table there are over 20,000 clones, approximately 12% of which are singletons. V was pared by 5 bases and J by 6 bases, with 17 bases between. The CDR3 runs to 15 residues. In germline, CDR1 is LNHDA, CDR2 SQIVND (reference sequence). Thyroid surgery had not been preceded by any treatment in any patient. The data stem from a study of metastatic and nonmetastatic thyroid tumors. Overall study context: Repertoires were compared across blood and tumor or nodule tissue from malignant and benign thyroid patients. Study results and limitations: TCR beta diversity was reportedly significantly higher in malignant thyroid tumors than benign nodules, in blood and tumor.

V usage is TRBV19 and J usage is TRBJ2-1, with D uncertain. The source material was blood. This receptor was obtained from a male donor with papillary thyroid cancer or a benign thyroid nodule (not recorded which). Some clones in this sample may be carry-over from other donors' samples. CDR3 coding DNA: TGTGCCAGTAGTCTGGACCGGAACCTTTTCAATGAGCAGTTCTTC. Its translation is CASSLDRNLFNEQFF.